The 5 T cell receptor beta chains presented below share a single source sample, sequenced in a study of T cells in Graves' hyperthyroidism and ophthalmopathy (dated 2019 in TCRdb). Receptor libraries were prepared by multiplex PCR. This sample was sequenced with an Illumina HiSeq 2000. TCR beta CDR3 regions were amplified from RNA transcripts. For the first round of RT-PCR on the TCR CDR3, the HTBI primer set was used together with the Qiagen OneStep RT-PCR kit. Through fastp at Q25 and MiXCR, TCRdb rebuilt clones from the public reads, retaining in-frame beta chains. CDR3 protein sequences are deduplicated, and each keeps its most common genes and DNA. Recorded for this sample are hundreds of thousands of distinct CDR3 sequences; about 14% of them occurred a single time. Roughly 25% of the sample lies in the top ten. Sequencing input: blood. The receptors derive from a woman aged 25 to 39 with Graves' hyperthyroidism.

This clonotype has just a few counts. The V and J genes are TRBV15 and TRBJ1-3; 7 nucleotides line up with TRBD1. The trim removed 6 bases at V and 8 bases at J, leaving 10 bases unmatched. The CDR3 covers 14 residues. CDR1 and CDR2 from the germline V gene are LNHNV and YYDKDF (reference sequence). The DNA for the CDR3 is TGTGCCACCAGGACGGGACAGTCTTCGGACACCATATATTTT. It specifies CATRTGQSSDTIYF.

This clonotype was observed at least ten times. The gene calls are TRBV27 and TRBJ2-1; 7 positions match TRBD1. The CDR3 is 13 amino acids. The trim removed 6 bases at V and 7 bases at J, leaving 6 bases unmatched. Germline CDR1 and CDR2: MNHEY and SMNVEV (reference sequence). The CDR3 here is CASSRRQGNEQFF. The DNA of the CDR3 is TGTGCCAGCAGCCGAAGACAGGGTAATGAGCAGTTCTTC.

This clonotype came up many times. This rearrangement joins TRBV28 to TRBJ2-7, with TRBD1 identical over 7 bases. With V trimmed by 6 bases and J by 3 bases, 17 bases remained unmatched. This CDR3 is built from 17 residues. The V gene's germline CDR1 is MDHEN and CDR2 SYDVKM. Written as DNA, the CDR3 is TGTGCCAGCAGCTACAACAGACAGGGAGTAAGAGTCTACGAGCAGTACTTC. Amino acid sequence: CASSYNRQGVRVYEQYF.

The genes are TRBV7-9 and TRBJ2-5, with 7 bases identical to TRBD2. Per the germline V gene, CDR1 is SEHNR and CDR2 is FQNEAQ (reference sequence). V lost 3 bases to trimming and J lost 3 bases; unmatched junction nucleotides: 4. The CDR3 length is 14 residues. Here the CDR3 DNA reads TGTGCCAGCAGCTTGCTAGCGGTCGAAGAGACCCAGTACTTC. This encodes CASSLLAVEETQYF.

The sample holds a few counts of this clonotype. This chain joins TRBV20-1 and TRBJ1-5, with a possible D match to TRBD1 (5 bases). CDR3 length equals 13 residues. Trimming cost V 3 bases and J 3 bases, with 9 bases left between them. Germline values: CDR1 DFQATT, CDR2 SNEGSKA (reference sequence). The CDR3 coding sequence is TGCAGTGCTAGTCAGGGATTCAATCAGCCCCAGCATTTT. Its protein product is CSASQGFNQPQHF.